These 28 T cell receptor beta chains were all obtained from the same sample, sequenced in a study of vaccination effects on CD4 cells after COVID-19. These receptors' antigens are unknown. Subsequent to a culture period of around eleven days, CD4+ T cells were isolated. Some clones are missing from TCRdb's copy, which holds only in-frame ones; the method was immunoSEQ multiplex PCR. The sample includes approximately 46,000 clones, 60% to 80% of them seen just once. The starting material was CD4+ T cells from PBMCs cultured without peptide, obtained before COVID-19 vaccination. Receptor source: a human donor who had a prior SARS-CoV-2 infection.

This clone was counted a few times. V is TRBV14 and J is TRBJ1-6; D call uncertain. This CDR3 has 14 residues. The germline gives CDR1 SGHDN, CDR2 FVKESK. The germline V and J ends were trimmed by 1 base and 4 bases, with 5 bases remaining between them. The CDR3 loop is CASSQGRYNSPLHF. Here the CDR3 DNA reads TGTGCCAGCAGCCAAGGGCGGTATAATTCACCCCTCCACTTT.

The chain couples TRBV14 to TRBJ1-1; no clear D gene. The V gene lost 3 bases and the J gene lost 2 bases, with 13 bases spanning the gap. The CDR3 runs to 15 residues. Germline assignment: CDR1 SGHDN and CDR2 FVKESK. The CDR3 nucleotides read TGTGCCAGCAGCCAGAGCCCGGACCCAAACACTGAAGCTTTCTTT. Protein product: CASSQSPDPNTEAFF.

The V and J genes are TRBV14 and TRBJ2-7; D possibly uses TRBD1 or TRBD2 (5 bases each). V lost 1 base and J lost 5, with 12 bases in between. The CDR3 is 14 residues long. Per germline, CDR1 SGHDN and CDR2 FVKESK. CDR3 residues: CASSQGVWGNEQYF. In DNA, the CDR3 is TGTGCCAGCAGCCAAGGTGTTTGGGGGAACGAGCAGTACTTC.

The chain employs TRBV5-1 and TRBJ2-2; D might be TRBD2 (6 bases). In germline, CDR1 is SGHRS, CDR2 YFSETQ. The CDR3 is 15 residues long. V was trimmed by 3 bases and J by 5 bases, leaving 14 bases between them. The CDR3 sequence: CASSSGELGTGELFF. The CDR3, as DNA: TGCGCCAGCAGCTCGGGAGAACTAGGGACCGGGGAGCTGTTTTTT.

The V call is TRBV7-8, the J call TRBJ2-7; TRBD2 agrees at 11 bases. V shed 1 base, J shed 3 bases, and the junction held 23 bases outside the gene matches. Germline CDR1 and CDR2: SGHVS and FQNEAQ. The CDR3 covers 22 residues. The CDR3 protein is CASSLGWESGGNSGRDFYEQYF. CDR3 DNA sequence: TGTGCCAGCAGCTTAGGTTGGGAGTCAGGGGGCAATAGCGGGAGGGATTTCTACGAGCAGTACTTC.

The chain is built from TRBV5-1 and TRBJ2-1; D possibly uses TRBD1 or TRBD2 (5 bases each). V gave up 0 bases and J gave up 0 bases, with 16 bases separating them. Germline assignment: CDR1 SGHRS and CDR2 YFSETQ. The CDR3 is 18 residues long. The CDR3 nucleotides are TGCGCCAGCAGCTTGGCAACCCCTTGGGGGAGCTCCTACAATGAGCAGTTCTTC. This translates into CASSLATPWGSSYNEQFF.

This clone is categorized as medium-sized. The chain employs TRBV19 and TRBJ2-3, with 8 bases matching TRBD2. This CDR3 has 14 amino acids. CDR1 is LNHDA and CDR2 is SQIVND in the germline V gene (reference sequence). Unmatched junction bases numbered 1, after V lost 1 base and J lost 4 bases. CDR3: CASSIGTSPDTQYF. The CDR3 coding sequence is TGTGCCAGTAGTATAGGGACTAGCCCAGATACGCAGTATTTT.

The sample holds one count of this clone. The rearrangement joins TRBV25-1 to TRBJ2-5; 8 bases line up with TRBD1. V dropped 5 bases and J dropped 1; count of bases not matched to a gene: 6. The CDR3 is made up of 15 amino acids. The germline V gene encodes CDR1 MGHDK and CDR2 SYGVNS. DNA of the CDR3: TGTGCCAGCAGTCCCCGGACAGGGCCCCAAGAGACCCAGTACTTC. Its translation is CASSPRTGPQETQYF.

The V call is TRBV5-4, the J call TRBJ1-1, with D tentatively TRBD1 (6 bases). V shed 2 bases and J shed 4 bases, with 12 bases lying between them. This CDR3 spans 14 amino acids. Germline-derived CDR1 and CDR2 are SGHNT and YYREEE (reference sequence). For the CDR3, the DNA is TGTGCCAGCAGCTTCGGGGGGCCGTTCACTGAAGCTTTCTTT. It specifies CASSFGGPFTEAFF.

This clone showed up just once. The chain recombines TRBV15 with TRBJ2-5, with TRBD2 matching 11 bases. The CDR3 length is 17 residues. CDR1 and CDR2 (germline): LNHNV, YYDKDF (reference sequence). With 1 base clipped from V and 5 bases from J, the junction kept 9 bases outside the gene matches. The CDR3 spells CATSRGNIAGGGETQYF. In DNA, the CDR3 is TGTGCCACCAGCAGAGGAAACATAGCGGGAGGGGGGGAGACCCAGTACTTC.

This clone was observed a few times. The chain uses TRBV4-2 and TRBJ2-3, with 10 bases aligning to TRBD1. Germline V gene sequence: CDR1 LGHNA, CDR2 YNFKEQ. Trimming removed 4 bases from V and 2 bases from J; junction bases left unmatched: 9. This CDR3 is 17 amino acids long. CDR3 loop: CASSRRTGQGPTDTQYF. In DNA, the CDR3 is TGTGCCAGCAGCCGAAGGACGGGACAGGGGCCCACAGATACGCAGTATTTT.

The J gene is TRBJ2-2, the V gene TRBV10-3; 11 nucleotides agree with TRBD2. CDR1 is ENHRY and CDR2 is SYGVKD in the germline V gene. The CDR3 consists of 16 residues. With V trimmed by 6 bases and J by 2 bases, 5 bases remained unmatched. CDR3 sequence (DNA): TGTGCCATCAGCGAGACTAGCGGGGCCAACACCGGGGAGCTGTTTTTT. Translation: CAISETSGANTGELFF.

This chain joins TRBV24-1 and TRBJ2-1; possible D gene TRBD2, 5 bases. Germline V gene data show CDR1 as KGHDR and CDR2 as SFDVKD. Between the trimmed V and J ends, which lost 3 bases and 0 bases, there was a span of 11 bases. The CDR3 runs 16 residues. The CDR3 protein is CATSDAGGSSYNEQFF. The DNA for the CDR3 is TGTGCCACCAGTGATGCCGGAGGAAGCTCCTACAATGAGCAGTTCTTC.

The chain carries TRBV5-5 and TRBJ2-7, with 10 bases matching TRBD1. This CDR3 has 16 amino acids. J gave up 3 bases and V 1 base, and 7 bases lay outside the gene matches. Per germline, CDR1 SGHKS and CDR2 YYEKEE (reference sequence). CDR3 DNA sequence: TGTGCCAGCAGCTTGTCCTGGACAGGGGGACTCTACGAGCAGTACTTC. Translation: CASSLSWTGGLYEQYF.

The genes are TRBV6-5 and TRBJ2-4; D is unclear. Trimming removed 6 bases from V and 0 bases from J, with 9 bases in between. There are 14 residues in the CDR3. CDR1 and CDR2 from the germline V gene are MNHEY and SVGAGI. The CDR3 bases are TGTGCCAGCAGCCCGCAAATAGCCAAAAACATTCAGTACTTC. It codes for CASSPQIAKNIQYF.

This clone was detected once. The chain combines TRBV7-2 with TRBJ2-3, with D unclear. Trimming cost V 7 bases and J 0 bases, with 5 bases left between them. The CDR3 covers 12 residues. Germline V CDR1 and CDR2: SGHTA, FQGNSA. The CDR3 sequence is CASTSSTDTQYF. The CDR3 DNA follows: TGTGCCAGCACCTCCAGCACAGATACGCAGTATTTT.

The genes are TRBV12-3 or TRBV12-4 and TRBJ1-1, with D unclear. The V end was cut by 3 bases, the J end by 3 bases, with 8 bases between. There are 13 residues in the CDR3. The CDR3 nucleotides are TGTGCCAGCAGTTTTGAAAGCTACACTGAAGCTTTCTTT. Translating it yields CASSFESYTEAFF.

The CDR3 DNA is TGCGCCAGCAGCAGGGGTAGCATTGAGACCCAGTACTTC. It codes for CASSRGSIETQYF. The chain joins TRBV5-1 to TRBJ2-5, with D possibly being TRBD1 (5 bases). This CDR3 region has 13 residues. V was trimmed by 4 bases and J by 5 bases, leaving 12 bases between them. Germline assignment: CDR1 SGHRS and CDR2 YFSETQ.

The chain links TRBV25-1 to TRBJ2-1; 8 nucleotides agree with TRBD1. Germline trimming cut 4 bases from V and 4 bases from J; bases unmatched to any gene: 9. This CDR3 is 16 amino acids long. From germline, CDR1 is MGHDK and CDR2 SYGVNS. CDR3 nucleotide sequence: TGTGCCAGCAGTGGACAGGGGTACCCTATATACAATGAGCAGTTCTTC. It codes for CASSGQGYPIYNEQFF.

This chain uses TRBV18 with TRBJ1-1, with TRBD1 as a possible D gene (6 bases). The CDR3 sequence is 13 residues long. The ends were cut back, 5 bases at V and 0 bases at J, with 7 bases in the middle. Germline CDR1 is KGHSH and CDR2 is LQKENI. CDR3 sequence (DNA): TGTGCCAGCTCAGGACAGTTGAACACTGAAGCTTTCTTT. Protein sequence: CASSGQLNTEAFF.

The chain combines TRBV15 with TRBJ1-6; D may be TRBD1 (5 bases). V was shortened by 8 bases and J by 8 bases, with 16 bases between the two germline ends. The germline V gene encodes CDR1 LNHNV and CDR2 YYDKDF (reference sequence). The CDR3 length is 14 residues. DNA for the CDR3: TGTGCCACCCCGGGGGATTCGGGGTATTCACCCCTCCACTTT. Translation: CATPGDSGYSPLHF. The whole variable domain, remainder taken from reference TRBV15 and TRBJ1-6, is DAMVIQNPRYQVTQFGKPVTLSCSQTLNHNVMYWYQQKSSQAPKLLFHYYDKDFNNEADTPDNFQSRRPNTSFCFLDIRSPGLGDTAMYLCATPGDSGYSPLHFGNGTRLTVT.

The chain links TRBV7-6 to TRBJ2-7; TRBD1 is a possible D gene (5 bases). This CDR3 comprises 14 residues. Germline loops: CDR1 SGHVS, CDR2 FNYEAQ. V was shortened by 1 base and J by 2 bases, with 9 bases between the two germline ends. The CDR3: CASSLGQGTYEQYF. CDR3 nucleotides: TGTGCCAGCAGCTTAGGGCAGGGTACCTACGAGCAGTACTTC. Supplemented by reference TRBV7-6 and TRBJ2-7, the full variable domain reads GAGVSQSPRYKVTKRGQDVALRCDPISGHVSLYWYRQALGQGPEFLTYFNYEAQQDKSGLPNDRFSAERPEGSISTLTIQRTEQRDSAMYRCASSLGQGTYEQYFGPGTRLTVT.

CDR3 loop: CASRRTVTYEQYF. In DNA, the CDR3 is TGTGCCAGCAGAAGGACAGTAACCTACGAGCAGTACTTC. This chain joins TRBV6-5 and TRBJ2-7; possibly TRBD1 for D (6 bases). The germline CDR1 and CDR2 sequences are MNHEY and SVGAGI. The CDR3 totals 13 residues. The V and J ends lost 6 bases and 2 bases respectively, with 11 bases between them.

The rearrangement links TRBV5-1 to TRBJ2-7, with D possibly matching TRBD2 (5 bases). This CDR3 has 14 amino acids. V was shortened by 4 bases and J by 0 bases, with 11 bases between the two germline ends. Germline CDR1 is SGHRS and CDR2 is YFSETQ. DNA for the CDR3: TGCGCCAGCAGCCCCCAGGAGGTCTCCTACGAGCAGTACTTC. Amino acids: CASSPQEVSYEQYF. The full variable domain, rest sourced from reference TRBV5-1 and TRBJ2-7, is KAGVTQTPRYLIKTRGQQVTLSCSPISGHRSVSWYQQTPGQGLQFLFEYFSETQRNKGNFPGRFSGRQFSNSRSEMNVSTLELGDSALYLCASSPQEVSYEQYFGPGTRLTVT.

The V gene is TRBV12-3 or TRBV12-4, the J gene TRBJ1-2; D may be TRBD1 (5 bases). Trimming cost V 4 bases and J 4 bases, with 7 bases left between them. This CDR3 is built from 12 residues. Here the CDR3 reads CASSYGGYGYTF. The CDR3 coding sequence is TGTGCCAGCAGTTATGGGGGCTATGGCTACACCTTC.

V and J are TRBV6-5 and TRBJ2-1; 7 nucleotides match TRBD1. The trim removed 6 bases at V and 9 bases at J, leaving 11 bases unmatched. CDR3 length equals 14 residues. CDR1 is MNHEY, CDR2 SVGAGI, per germline. The CDR3, as DNA: TGTGCCAGCAGCCCCGGACAGGCCGGTGGTGAGCAGTTCTTC. This translates into CASSPGQAGGEQFF.

The V call is TRBV11-3, the J call TRBJ2-5; D uncertain. Between the trimmed V and J ends, which lost 0 bases and 5 bases, there was a span of 10 bases. The CDR3 totals 14 residues. CDR1 is SGHNT, CDR2 YENEEA, per germline. The CDR3 DNA reads TGTGCCAGCAGCTTAGAAACGGTGCGGGAGACCCAGTACTTC. Its translation: CASSLETVRETQYF.

Here the CDR3 DNA reads TGTGCCCGGGCCAGGGGCAGTAACTATGGCTACACCTTC. It translates to CARARGSNYGYTF. The genes are TRBV30 and TRBJ1-2; a possible D gene is TRBD1 (6 bases). Germline loops: CDR1 GTSNPN, CDR2 SVGIG (reference sequence). V lost 8 bases to trimming and J lost 1 base, with 14 bases between them. CDR3 length: 13 amino acids.